This T cell receptor (beta chain) was profiled in a study of T cell clusters in autoimmune cytopenias. Findings of the study overall: TRB repertoire shifts in secondary cytopenia and chronic lymphocytic leukemia mostly reflected lymphoma, not autoimmunity.

TRB rearrangements were amplified by touch-down multiplex PCR with mixed TRB-A/B primers. From its re-call of the multiplex PCR reads, TCRdb lists each CDR3 protein once, without DNA. Its listing shows around 6,600 distinct CDR3 sequences. For this clonotype: No antigen is known for it.

The CDR3 loop spans 14 amino acids. From germline, CDR1 is MNHEY and CDR2 SVGEGT. TRB amplification used 250 ng of peripheral blood genomic DNA. Separately, the same data were catalogued under a study of T cell repertoires in aging, cancer and after chemotherapy.

This TCR was sampled from a human donor in good health. Material for sequencing was peripheral blood. This sequence joins TRBV6-2 or TRBV6-3 and TRBJ2-1; TCRdb proposes TRBD1, but this gene call is untestable without DNA. CDR3 amino acids: CASRDDRTYNEQFF.